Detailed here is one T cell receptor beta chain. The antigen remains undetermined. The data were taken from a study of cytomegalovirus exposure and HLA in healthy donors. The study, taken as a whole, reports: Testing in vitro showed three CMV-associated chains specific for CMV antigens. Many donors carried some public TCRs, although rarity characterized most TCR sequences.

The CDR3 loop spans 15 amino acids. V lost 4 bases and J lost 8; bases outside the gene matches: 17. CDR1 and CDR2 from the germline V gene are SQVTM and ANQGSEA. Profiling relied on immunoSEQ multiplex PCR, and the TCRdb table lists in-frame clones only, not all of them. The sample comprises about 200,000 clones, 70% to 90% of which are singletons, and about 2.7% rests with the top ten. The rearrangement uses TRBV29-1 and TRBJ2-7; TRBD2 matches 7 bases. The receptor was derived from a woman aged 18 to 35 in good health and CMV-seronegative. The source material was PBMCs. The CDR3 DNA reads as TGCAGCGTTGTTTCTACTAGCGCCACTCCGCCCCAGCAGTACTTC. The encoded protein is CSVVSTSATPPQQYF.